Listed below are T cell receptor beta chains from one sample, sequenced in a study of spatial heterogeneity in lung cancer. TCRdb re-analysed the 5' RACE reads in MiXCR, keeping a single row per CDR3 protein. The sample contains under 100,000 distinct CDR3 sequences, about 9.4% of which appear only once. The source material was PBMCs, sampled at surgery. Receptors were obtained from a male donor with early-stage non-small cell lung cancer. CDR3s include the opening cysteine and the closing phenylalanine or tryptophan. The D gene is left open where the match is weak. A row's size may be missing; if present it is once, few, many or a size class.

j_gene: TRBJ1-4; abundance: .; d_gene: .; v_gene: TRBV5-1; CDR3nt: TGCGCCAGCAGCTTGGCCAGGAATGAAAAACTGTTTTTT; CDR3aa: CASSLARNEKLFF
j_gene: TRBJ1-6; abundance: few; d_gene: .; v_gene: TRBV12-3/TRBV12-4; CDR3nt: TGTGCCAGCAGTTCCGGGGCAAATGGGCTTAATTCACCCCTCCACTTT; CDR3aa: CASSSGANGLNSPLHF
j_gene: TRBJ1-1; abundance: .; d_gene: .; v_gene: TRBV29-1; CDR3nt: TGCAGCGTTGAACCTGGGACAATGAACACTGAAGCTTTCTTT; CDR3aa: CSVEPGTMNTEAFF
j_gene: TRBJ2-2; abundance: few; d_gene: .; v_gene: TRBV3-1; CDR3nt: TGTGCCAGCAGCCAAGATTGGGGGACCGGGGAGCTGTTTTTT; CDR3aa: CASSQDWGTGELFF
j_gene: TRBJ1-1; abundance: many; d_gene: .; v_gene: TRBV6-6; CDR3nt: TGTGCCAGCAGTTACAACACGGGAATGAACACTGAAGCTTTCTTT; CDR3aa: CASSYNTGMNTEAFF
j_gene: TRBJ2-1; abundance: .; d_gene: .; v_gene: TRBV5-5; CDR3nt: TGTGCCAGCAGCGGTGGCCATGAGCAGTTCTTC; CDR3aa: CASSGGHEQFF
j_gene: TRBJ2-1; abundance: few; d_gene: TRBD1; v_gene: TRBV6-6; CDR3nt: TGTGCCAGCAGCCGTAGACAGGGCTTGGCCTACAATGAGCAGTTCTTC; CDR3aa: CASSRRQGLAYNEQFF
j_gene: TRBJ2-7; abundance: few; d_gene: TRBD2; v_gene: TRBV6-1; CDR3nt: TGTGCCAGCAGTGAAGTTCGAACTAGCGGGTATACCTACGAGCAGTACTTC; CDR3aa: CASSEVRTSGYTYEQYF
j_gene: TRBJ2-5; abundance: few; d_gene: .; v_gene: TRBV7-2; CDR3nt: TGTGCCAGCAGCTTAGACCACCAAGAGACCCAGTACTTC; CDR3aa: CASSLDHQETQYF
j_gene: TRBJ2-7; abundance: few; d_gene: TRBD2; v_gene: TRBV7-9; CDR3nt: TGTGCCAGCAAGCAACGGGGGGGAAACTACGAGCAGTACTTC; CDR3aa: CASKQRGGNYEQYF
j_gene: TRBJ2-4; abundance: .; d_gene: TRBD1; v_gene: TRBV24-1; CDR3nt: TGTGCCACCAGTGATCCCGGACAGGGGAAAAACATTCAGTACTTC; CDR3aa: CATSDPGQGKNIQYF
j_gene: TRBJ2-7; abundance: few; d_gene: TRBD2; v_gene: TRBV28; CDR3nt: TGTGCCAGCAGTTCCCCCCGGACTAGCGGGATGAACGAGCAGTACTTC; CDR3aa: CASSSPRTSGMNEQYF
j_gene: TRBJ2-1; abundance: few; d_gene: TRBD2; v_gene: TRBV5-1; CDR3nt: TGCGCCAGCAGCTTGGTGTCTAGCGGGAACAATGAGCAGTTCTTC; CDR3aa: CASSLVSSGNNEQFF
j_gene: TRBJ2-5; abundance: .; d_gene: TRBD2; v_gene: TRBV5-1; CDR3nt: TGCGCCAGCAGCTCGGGACTAGCGGGGGGACGCACAAAAGAGACCCAGTACTTC; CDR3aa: CASSSGLAGGRTKETQYF
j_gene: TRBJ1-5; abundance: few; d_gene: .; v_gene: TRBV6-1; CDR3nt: TGTGCCAGCAGTGGCCCACCGCACAATCAGCCCCAGCATTTT; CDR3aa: CASSGPPHNQPQHF
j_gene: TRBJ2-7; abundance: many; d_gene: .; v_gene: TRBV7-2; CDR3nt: TGTGCCAGCAGCTTAGCGGGACTCCCTTTGGAGCAGTACTTC; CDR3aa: CASSLAGLPLEQYF
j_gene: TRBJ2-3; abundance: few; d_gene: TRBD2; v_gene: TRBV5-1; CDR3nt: TGCGCCAGCAGCCTGGTGACTAGCGGGGGGCCAGATACGCAGTATTTT; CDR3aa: CASSLVTSGGPDTQYF
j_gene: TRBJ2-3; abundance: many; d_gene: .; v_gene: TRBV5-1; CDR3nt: TGCGCCAGCAGCTTGAGTGACGCTAGCACAGATACGCAGTATTTT; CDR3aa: CASSLSDASTDTQYF
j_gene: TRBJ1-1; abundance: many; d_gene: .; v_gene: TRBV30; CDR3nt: TGTGCCTGGACCTGGGACACTGAAGCTTTCTTT; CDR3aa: CAWTWDTEAFF
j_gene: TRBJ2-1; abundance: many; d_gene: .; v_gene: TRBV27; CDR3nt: TGTGCCAGCAGTTCCAATGAGCAGTTCTTC; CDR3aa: CASSSNEQFF